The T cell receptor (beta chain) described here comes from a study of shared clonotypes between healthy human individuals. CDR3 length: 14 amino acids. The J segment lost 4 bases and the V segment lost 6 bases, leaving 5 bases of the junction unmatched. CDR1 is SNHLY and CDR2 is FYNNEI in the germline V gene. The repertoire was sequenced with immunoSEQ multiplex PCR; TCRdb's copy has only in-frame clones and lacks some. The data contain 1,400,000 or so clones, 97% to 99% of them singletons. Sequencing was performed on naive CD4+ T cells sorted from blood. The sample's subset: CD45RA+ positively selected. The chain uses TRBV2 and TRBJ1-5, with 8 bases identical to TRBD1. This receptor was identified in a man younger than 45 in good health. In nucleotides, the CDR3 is TGTGCCAGCAGGGACAGGGTTTCGAATCAGCCCCAGCATTTT. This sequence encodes CASRDRVSNQPQHF. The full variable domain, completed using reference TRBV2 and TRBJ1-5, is EPEVTQTPSHQVTQMGQEVILRCVPISNHLYFYWYRQILGQKVEFLVSFYNNEISEKSEIFDDQFSVERPDGSNFTLKIRSTKLEDSAMYFCASRDRVSNQPQHFGDGTRLSIL.